This record covers a single T cell receptor (beta chain). Its antigen remains unknown. The data originate from a study of radiation and T cells in renal cell carcinoma. Study-level background: Nephrectomy followed 15 Gy stereotactic body radiation by 4 weeks.

Study results and limitations: Baseline intratumoral clonotype presence is unknown without pretreatment biopsies.

As to time point: baseline pretreatment blood. Treatment noted: 15 Gy SBRT to primary tumor, nephrectomy 4 weeks later. TCRdb's table, derived via immunoSEQ multiplex PCR, lists solely in-frame clones and lacks some. This table holds 90,000 to 95,000 clones, over 75% found once. CDR3 size: 15 residues. V was clipped by 5 bases and J by 6 bases, with 16 bases between them. Germline assignment: CDR1 SGHNT and CDR2 YENEEA. This receptor was obtained from a man in his 60s with renal cell carcinoma. The V gene is TRBV11-3, the J gene TRBJ2-2, with a tentative D call TRBD2 (5 bases). The sequencing here drew on blood, taken from a patient whose treatment included radiotherapy and nephrectomy. CDR3 loop: CASSPKLGPPGELFF. The CDR3 DNA sequence: TGTGCCAGCAGCCCAAAACTAGGCCCCCCCGGGGAGCTGTTTTTT.